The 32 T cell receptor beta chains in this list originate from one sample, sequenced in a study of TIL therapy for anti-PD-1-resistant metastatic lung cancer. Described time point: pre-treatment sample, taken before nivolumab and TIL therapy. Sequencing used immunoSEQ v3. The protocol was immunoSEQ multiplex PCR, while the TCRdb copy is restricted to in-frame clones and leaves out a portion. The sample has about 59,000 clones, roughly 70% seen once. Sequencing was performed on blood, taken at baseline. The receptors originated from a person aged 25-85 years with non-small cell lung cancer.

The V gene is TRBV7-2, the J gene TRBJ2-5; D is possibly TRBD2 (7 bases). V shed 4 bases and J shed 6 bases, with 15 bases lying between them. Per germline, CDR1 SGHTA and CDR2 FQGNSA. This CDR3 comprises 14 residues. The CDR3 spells CASSSGGRGKTQYF. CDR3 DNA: TGTGCCAGCAGCTCGGGGGGCCGGGGGAAGACCCAGTACTTC.

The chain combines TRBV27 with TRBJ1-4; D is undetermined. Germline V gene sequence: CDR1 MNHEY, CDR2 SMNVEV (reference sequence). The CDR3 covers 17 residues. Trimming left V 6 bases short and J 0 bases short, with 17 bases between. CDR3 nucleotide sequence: TGTGCCAGCAGCAAACGTGGGCCGCTTGCAACTAATGAAAAACTGTTTTTT. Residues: CASSKRGPLATNEKLFF.

In DNA, the CDR3 is TGTGCCAGCAGCTTAGAGGCTTCGGTCTCCGGGGAGCTGTTTTTT. Encoded protein: CASSLEASVSGELFF. This chain connects TRBV7-6 to TRBJ2-2; D gene ambiguous. The CDR3 runs 15 residues. V gave up 1 base and J gave up 6 bases, with 12 bases separating them. The germline CDR1 and CDR2 sequences are SGHVS and FNYEAQ.

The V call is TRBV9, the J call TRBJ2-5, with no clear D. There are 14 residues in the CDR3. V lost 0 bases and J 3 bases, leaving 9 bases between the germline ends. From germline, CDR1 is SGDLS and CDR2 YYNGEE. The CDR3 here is CASSVDVGKETQYF. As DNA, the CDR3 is TGTGCCAGCAGCGTAGATGTGGGAAAAGAGACCCAGTACTTC. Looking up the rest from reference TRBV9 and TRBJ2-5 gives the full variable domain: DSGVTQTPKHLITATGQRVTLRCSPRSGDLSVYWYQQSLDQGLQFLIQYYNGEERAKGNILERFSAQQFPDLHSELNLSSLELGDSALYFCASSVDVGKETQYFGPGTRLLVL.

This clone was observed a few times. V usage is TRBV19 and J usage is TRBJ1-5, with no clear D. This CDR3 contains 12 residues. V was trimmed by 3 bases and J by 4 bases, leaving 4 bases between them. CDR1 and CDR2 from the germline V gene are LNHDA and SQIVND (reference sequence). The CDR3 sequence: CASSMRNQPQHF. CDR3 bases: TGTGCCAGTAGTATGCGGAATCAGCCCCAGCATTTT.

The CDR3 region is CAWSVEGNQPQHF. CDR3 in DNA: TGTGCCTGGAGTGTAGAGGGGAATCAGCCCCAGCATTTT. The chain links TRBV30 to TRBJ1-5; weak D call: TRBD1 (5 bases). Germline CDR1 GTSNPN, CDR2 SVGIG (reference sequence). The CDR3 runs 13 residues. Trimming stripped 0 bases from V and 4 bases from J, with 7 bases between.

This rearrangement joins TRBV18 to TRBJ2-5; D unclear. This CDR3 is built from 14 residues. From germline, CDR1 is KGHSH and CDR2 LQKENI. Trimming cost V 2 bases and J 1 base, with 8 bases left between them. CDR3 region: CASSPTSLQETQYF. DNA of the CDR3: TGTGCCAGCTCACCAACTTCCCTCCAAGAGACCCAGTACTTC.

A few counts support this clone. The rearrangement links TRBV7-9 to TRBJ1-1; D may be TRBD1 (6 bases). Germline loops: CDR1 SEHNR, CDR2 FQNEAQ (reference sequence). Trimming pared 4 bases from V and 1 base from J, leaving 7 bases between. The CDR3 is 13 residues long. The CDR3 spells CASSSQGNTEAFF. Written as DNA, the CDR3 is TGTGCCAGCAGCTCACAGGGGAACACTGAAGCTTTCTTT.

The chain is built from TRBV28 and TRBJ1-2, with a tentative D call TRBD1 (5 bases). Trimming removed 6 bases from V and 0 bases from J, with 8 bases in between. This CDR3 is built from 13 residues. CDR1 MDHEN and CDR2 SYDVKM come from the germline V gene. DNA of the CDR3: TGTGCCAGCAGGACAGACCCTAACTATGGCTACACCTTC. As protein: CASRTDPNYGYTF.

CDR3 region: CASGYQAGGPADTQYF. CDR3 nucleotides: TGTGCTAGTGGTTATCAAGCGGGAGGGCCAGCAGATACGCAGTATTTT. The rearrangement links TRBV12-5 to TRBJ2-3; 10 bases map to TRBD2. The V and J ends lost 4 bases and 4 bases, in that order; junction bases with no gene match: 8. The CDR3 length is 16 residues. Germline assignment: CDR1 LGHNT and CDR2 FRNRAP. Looking up the rest from reference TRBV12-5 and TRBJ2-3 gives the full variable domain: DARVTQTPRHKVTEMGQEVTMRCQPILGHNTVFWYRQTMMQGLELLAYFRNRAPLDDSGMPKDRFSAEMPDATLATLKIQPSEPRDSAVYFCASGYQAGGPADTQYFGPGTRLTVL.

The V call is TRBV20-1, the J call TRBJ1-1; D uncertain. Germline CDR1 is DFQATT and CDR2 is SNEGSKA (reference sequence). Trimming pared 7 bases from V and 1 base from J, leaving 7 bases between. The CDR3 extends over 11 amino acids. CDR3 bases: TGCAGTGGTACCCCGAACACTGAAGCTTTCTTT. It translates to CSGTPNTEAFF.

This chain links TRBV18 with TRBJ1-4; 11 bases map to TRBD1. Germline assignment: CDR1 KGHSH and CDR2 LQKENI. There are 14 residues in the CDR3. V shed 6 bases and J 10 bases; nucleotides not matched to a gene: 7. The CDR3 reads CASSRTGGSVKLFF. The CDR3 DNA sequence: TGTGCCAGCTCCCGGACAGGGGGCTCCGTAAAACTGTTTTTT.

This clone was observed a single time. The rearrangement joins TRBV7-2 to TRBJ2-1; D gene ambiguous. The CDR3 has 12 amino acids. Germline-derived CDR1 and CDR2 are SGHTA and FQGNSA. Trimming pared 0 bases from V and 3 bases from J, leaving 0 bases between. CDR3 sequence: CASSLAYNEQFF. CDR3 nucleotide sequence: TGTGCCAGCAGCTTAGCCTACAATGAGCAGTTCTTC.

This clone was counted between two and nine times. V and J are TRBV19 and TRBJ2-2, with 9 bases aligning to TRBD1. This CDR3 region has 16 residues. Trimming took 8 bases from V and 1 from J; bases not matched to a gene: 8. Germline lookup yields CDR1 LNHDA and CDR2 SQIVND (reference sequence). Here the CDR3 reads CASQTQGAQNTGELFF. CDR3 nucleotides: TGTGCCAGTCAAACACAGGGGGCGCAGAACACCGGGGAGCTGTTTTTT.

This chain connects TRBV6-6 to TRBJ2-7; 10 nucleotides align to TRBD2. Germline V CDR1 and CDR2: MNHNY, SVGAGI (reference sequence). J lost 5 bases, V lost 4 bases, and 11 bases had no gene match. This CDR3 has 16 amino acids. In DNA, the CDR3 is TGTGCCAGCAGTTTTCTAAGGTCTAGCGGGAGAGACGAGCAGTACTTC. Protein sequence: CASSFLRSSGRDEQYF.

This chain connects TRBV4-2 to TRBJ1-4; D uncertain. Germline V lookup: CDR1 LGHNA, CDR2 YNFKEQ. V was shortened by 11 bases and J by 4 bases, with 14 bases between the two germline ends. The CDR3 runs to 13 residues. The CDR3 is CAVSSGDNEKLFF. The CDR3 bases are TGTGCCGTCTCCTCCGGGGATAATGAAAAACTGTTTTTT.

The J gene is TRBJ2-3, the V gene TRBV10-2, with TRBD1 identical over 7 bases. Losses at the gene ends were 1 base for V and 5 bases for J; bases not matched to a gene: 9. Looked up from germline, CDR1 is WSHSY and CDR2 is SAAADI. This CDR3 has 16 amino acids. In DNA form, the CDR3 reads TGCGCCAGCAGTGAGTTACAGGGGTTACCTCTAGATACGCAGTATTTT. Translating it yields CASSELQGLPLDTQYF.

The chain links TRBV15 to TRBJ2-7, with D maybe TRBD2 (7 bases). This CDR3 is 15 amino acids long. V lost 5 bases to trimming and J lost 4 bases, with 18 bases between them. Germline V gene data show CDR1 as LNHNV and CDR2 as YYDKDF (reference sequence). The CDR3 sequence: CATSARGGAGYEQYF. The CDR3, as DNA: TGTGCCACCAGCGCCCGAGGGGGGGCTGGATACGAGCAGTACTTC.

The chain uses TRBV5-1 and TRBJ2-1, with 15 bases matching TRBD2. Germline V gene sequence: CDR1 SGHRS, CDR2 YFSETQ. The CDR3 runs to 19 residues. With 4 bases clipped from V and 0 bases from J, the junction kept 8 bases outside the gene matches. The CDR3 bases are TGCGCCAGCAGCACGGGGACTAGCGGGGGGTCAGGCTCCTACAATGAGCAGTTCTTC. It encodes CASSTGTSGGSGSYNEQFF. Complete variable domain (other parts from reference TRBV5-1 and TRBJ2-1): KAGVTQTPRYLIKTRGQQVTLSCSPISGHRSVSWYQQTPGQGLQFLFEYFSETQRNKGNFPGRFSGRQFSNSRSEMNVSTLELGDSALYLCASSTGTSGGSGSYNEQFFGPGTRLTVL.

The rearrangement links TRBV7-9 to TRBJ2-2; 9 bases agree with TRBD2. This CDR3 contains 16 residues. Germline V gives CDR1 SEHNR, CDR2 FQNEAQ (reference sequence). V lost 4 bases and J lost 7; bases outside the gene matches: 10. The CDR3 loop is CASSSYSGGPDGELFF. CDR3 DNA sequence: TGTGCCAGCAGCTCATATAGCGGGGGCCCTGACGGGGAGCTGTTTTTT.

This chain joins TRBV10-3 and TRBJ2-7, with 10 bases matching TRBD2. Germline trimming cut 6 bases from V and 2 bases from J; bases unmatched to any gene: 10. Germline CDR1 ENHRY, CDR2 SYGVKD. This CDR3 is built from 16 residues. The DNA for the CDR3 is TGTGCCATCAGACCAACTGGACTAGCGGCTGCCTACGAGCAGTACTTC. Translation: CAIRPTGLAAAYEQYF.

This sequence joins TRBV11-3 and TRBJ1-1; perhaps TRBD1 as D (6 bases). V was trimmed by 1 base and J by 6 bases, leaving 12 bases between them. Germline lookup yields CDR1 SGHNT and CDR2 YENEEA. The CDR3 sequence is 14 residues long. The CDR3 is CASSLGWEGAEAFF. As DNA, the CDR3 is TGTGCCAGCAGCTTAGGGTGGGAGGGGGCTGAAGCTTTCTTT.

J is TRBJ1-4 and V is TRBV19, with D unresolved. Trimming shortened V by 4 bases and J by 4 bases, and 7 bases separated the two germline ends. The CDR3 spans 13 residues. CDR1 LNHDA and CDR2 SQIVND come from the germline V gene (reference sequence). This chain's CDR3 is CASSRTYNEKLFF. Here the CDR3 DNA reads TGTGCCAGTAGTAGGACTTATAATGAAAAACTGTTTTTT.

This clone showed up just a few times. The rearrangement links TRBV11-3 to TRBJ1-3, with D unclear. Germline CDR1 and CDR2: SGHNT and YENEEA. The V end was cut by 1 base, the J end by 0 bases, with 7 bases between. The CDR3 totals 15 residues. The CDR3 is CASSLGSISGNTIYF. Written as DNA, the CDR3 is TGTGCCAGCAGCTTAGGATCAATCTCTGGAAACACCATATATTTT.

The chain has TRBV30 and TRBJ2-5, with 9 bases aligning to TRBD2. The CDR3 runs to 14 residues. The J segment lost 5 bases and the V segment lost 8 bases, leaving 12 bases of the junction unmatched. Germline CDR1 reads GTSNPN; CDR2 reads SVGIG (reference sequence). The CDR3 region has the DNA TGTGCCGGTCAAGGGGCTAGCGGGGCCGAGACCCAGTACTTC. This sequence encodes CAGQGASGAETQYF.

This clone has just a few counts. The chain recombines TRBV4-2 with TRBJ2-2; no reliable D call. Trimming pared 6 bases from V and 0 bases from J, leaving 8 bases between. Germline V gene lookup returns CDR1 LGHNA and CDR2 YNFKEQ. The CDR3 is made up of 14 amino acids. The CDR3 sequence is CASRRTANTGELFF. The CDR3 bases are TGTGCCAGCAGACGGACGGCGAACACCGGGGAGCTGTTTTTT.

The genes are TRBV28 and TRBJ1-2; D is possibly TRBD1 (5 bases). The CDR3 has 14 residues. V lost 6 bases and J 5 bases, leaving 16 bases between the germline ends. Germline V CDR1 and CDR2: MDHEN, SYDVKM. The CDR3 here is CASRRAIQEYGYTF. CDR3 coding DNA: TGTGCCAGCAGGAGGGCCATACAGGAATATGGCTACACCTTC.

The CDR3 spells CASSRDRGGFTDTQYF. CDR3 in DNA: TGTGCCAGCTCACGAGACCGGGGGGGTTTCACAGATACGCAGTATTTT. The V call is TRBV18, the J call TRBJ2-3; 8 nucleotides align to TRBD2. The length of the CDR3 is 16 residues. Trimming cost V 4 bases and J 2 bases; bases outside gene matches: 8. Germline loops: CDR1 KGHSH, CDR2 LQKENI.

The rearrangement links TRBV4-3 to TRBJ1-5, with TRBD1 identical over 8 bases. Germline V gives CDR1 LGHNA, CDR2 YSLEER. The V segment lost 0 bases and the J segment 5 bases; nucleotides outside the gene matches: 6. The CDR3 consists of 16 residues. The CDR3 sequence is CASSQDQGAGDQPQHF. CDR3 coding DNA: TGCGCCAGCAGCCAAGATCAGGGGGCAGGGGATCAGCCCCAGCATTTT.

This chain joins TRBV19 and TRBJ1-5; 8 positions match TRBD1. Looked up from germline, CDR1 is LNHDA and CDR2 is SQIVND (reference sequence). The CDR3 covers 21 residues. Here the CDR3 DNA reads TGTGCAAGTGGTATCGGTATAAGCTGGACAGGGCCGACCTATAGCAATCAGCCCCAGCATTTT. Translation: CASGIGISWTGPTYSNQPQHF.

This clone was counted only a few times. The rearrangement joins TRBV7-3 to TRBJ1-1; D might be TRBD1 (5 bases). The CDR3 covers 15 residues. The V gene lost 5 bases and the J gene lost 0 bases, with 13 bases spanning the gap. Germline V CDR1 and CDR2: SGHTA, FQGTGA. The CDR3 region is CASSAAGRLNTEAFF. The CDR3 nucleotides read TGTGCCAGCAGCGCAGCGGGACGTCTGAACACTGAAGCTTTCTTT.

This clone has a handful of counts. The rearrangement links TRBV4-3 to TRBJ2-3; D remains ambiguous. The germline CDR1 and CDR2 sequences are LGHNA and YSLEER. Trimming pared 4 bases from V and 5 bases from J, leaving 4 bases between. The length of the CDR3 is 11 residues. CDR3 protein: CASSLLDTQYF. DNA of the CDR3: TGCGCCAGCAGCCTCCTAGATACGCAGTATTTT.